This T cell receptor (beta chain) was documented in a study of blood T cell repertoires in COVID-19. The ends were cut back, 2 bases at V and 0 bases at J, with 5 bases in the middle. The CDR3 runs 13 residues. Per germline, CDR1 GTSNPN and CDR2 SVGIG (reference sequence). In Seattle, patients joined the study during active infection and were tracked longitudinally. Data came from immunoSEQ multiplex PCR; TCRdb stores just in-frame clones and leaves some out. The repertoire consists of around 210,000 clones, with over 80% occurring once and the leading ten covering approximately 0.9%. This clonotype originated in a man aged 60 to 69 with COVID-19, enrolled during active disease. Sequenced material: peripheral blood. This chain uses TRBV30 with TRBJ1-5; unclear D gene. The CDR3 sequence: CAWSTYSNQPQHF. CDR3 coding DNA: TGTGCCTGGAGTACTTATAGCAATCAGCCCCAGCATTTT.